This TCR beta chain was identified during a study of T cell repertoires in cytomegalovirus infection. Study details: Researchers turned to recently identified HLA-C-restricted CMV epitopes as well as well-studied HLA-B-restricted ones. A matching HLA type, together with CMV infection, was signaled by public TCR beta signatures. Regarding the study as a whole: Cumulative public TCR beta family frequency identified carriers of CMV plus the relevant HLA. What dominated the ex vivo response were HLA-C-restricted CMV-specific TCR beta clonotypes.

Points on this clonotype: Antigen: not known.

Trimming stripped 0 bases from V and 15 bases from J, with 9 bases between. Germline V gene sequence: CDR1 MNHNY, CDR2 SVGAGI (reference sequence). This CDR3 is 11 amino acids long. MiXCR was run by TCRdb on the reads, yielding one entry per CDR3 protein. Among tens of thousands of distinct CDR3 sequences listed, 20% to 25% were seen once. J is TRBJ2-1 and V is TRBV6-6; no clear D. Material: CD8+ T cells from cultured PBMCs, obtained from culture after CMV antigen stimulation. The clonotype comes from a human donor in good health (CMV status not recorded). Some clones in this sample may be carry-over from other donors' samples. Here the CDR3 DNA reads TGTGCCAGCAGTTACTCGAAACGGGTGTTCTTC. Its protein product is CASSYSKRVFF.